Each of the 12 T cell receptor beta chains below was sequenced from the same sample in a study of regulatory T cells in long-lasting Graves disease. The time point: persistent/refractory GD, antithyroid drugs over 5 years with positive TRAb. Preparation of the TCR library used RNA extracted from PBMCs. With iRepertoire HTBI primers and Arm-PCR of CDR3 regions, TCR beta libraries were built. TCRdb analysed the multiplex PCR reads with MiXCR anew, one entry per CDR3 protein. The sample holds about 470,000 distinct CDR3 sequences; about 22% are singletons and the top ten take 7.1%. Specimen: peripheral blood mononuclear cells (PBMCs), collected when the disease was refractory, from a patient treated with antithyroid drugs. These receptor sequences come from a female donor with Graves disease.

The V call is TRBV9, the J call TRBJ1-6, with 7 bases aligning to TRBD1. The germline CDR1 and CDR2 sequences are SGDLS and YYNGEE. Losses at the gene ends were 0 bases for V and 10 bases for J; bases not matched to a gene: 4. The CDR3 totals 14 residues. The CDR3 nucleotides are TGTGCCAGCAGCGTAGGGAGGGGGCGGTCACCCCTCCACTTT. Protein: CASSVGRGRSPLHF.

V usage is TRBV20-1 and J usage is TRBJ2-5; no clear D. CDR1 is DFQATT, CDR2 SNEGSKA, per germline (reference sequence). The CDR3 length is 14 residues. V gave up 0 bases and J gave up 2 bases, with 10 bases separating them. In DNA, the CDR3 is TGCAGTGCTAGAGATCTAAAAGATCAAGAGACCCAGTACTTC. Amino acids: CSARDLKDQETQYF.

The J gene is TRBJ2-1, the V gene TRBV11-2; D may be TRBD2 (5 bases). Germline values: CDR1 SGHAT, CDR2 FQNNGV. V lost 3 bases, J lost 6 bases, and 9 bases lay in between. This CDR3 is 13 amino acids long. The DNA of the CDR3 is TGTGCCAGCAGCTTTTGGACTTCCAATGAGCAGTTCTTC. Residues: CASSFWTSNEQFF.

By share, this clonotype ranks as medium-sized (0.01 to 0.1%). The genes are TRBV2 and TRBJ1-1, with a possible D match to TRBD1 (6 bases). The CDR3 has 14 amino acids. CDR1 and CDR2 (germline): SNHLY, FYNNEI. V was clipped by 3 bases and J by 0 bases, with 8 bases between them. CDR3 amino acids: CASSEGHLNTEAFF. The CDR3 nucleotides are TGTGCCAGCAGTGAGGGACATTTGAACACTGAAGCTTTCTTT.

This clonotype was observed many times. The chain has TRBV12-3 or TRBV12-4 and TRBJ1-5, with D perhaps matching TRBD1 (5 bases). The CDR3 spans 14 residues. The V end lost 6 bases, the J end lost 4 bases, and 13 bases lay between the germline ends. CDR3 in amino acids: CASSPGALNQPQHF. The CDR3 DNA reads as TGTGCCAGCAGCCCCGGGGCACTGAATCAGCCCCAGCATTTT.

This chain uses TRBV7-9 with TRBJ2-7; TRBD1 matches at 11 bases. J was trimmed by 1 base and V by 5 bases; bases with no gene match: 7. CDR1 SEHNR and CDR2 FQNEAQ come from the germline V gene (reference sequence). The length of the CDR3 is 16 residues. CDR3 amino acids: CASSAAGTGGSYEQYF. In nucleotides, the CDR3 is TGTGCCAGCAGCGCCGCCGGGACAGGGGGGTCCTACGAGCAGTACTTC.

The V gene is TRBV19, the J gene TRBJ2-5, with 7 bases aligning to TRBD2. The length of the CDR3 is 15 residues. V lost 3 bases to trimming and J lost 3 bases; unmatched junction nucleotides: 7. Per germline, CDR1 LNHDA and CDR2 SQIVND (reference sequence). The CDR3 coding sequence is TGTGCCAGTAGTATTGTGGGGCTAGCGGAAGAGACCCAGTACTTC. Translation gives CASSIVGLAEETQYF. The whole variable domain, remainder taken from reference TRBV19 and TRBJ2-5, is DGGITQSPKYLFRKEGQNVTLSCEQNLNHDAMYWYRQDPGQGLRLIYYSQIVNDFQKGDIAEGYSVSREKKESFPLTVTSAQKNPTAFYLCASSIVGLAEETQYFGPGTRLLVL.

Note on this clonotype: At one end, the junction sequence differs from germline, possibly due to a read error. The rearrangement uses TRBV29-1 and TRBJ2-2; the D gene could be TRBD1 or TRBD2 (5 bases each). The germline V gene encodes CDR1 SQVTM and CDR2 ANQGSEA. The CDR3 runs to 13 residues. CDR3 protein: CSVGRLDTGELLF. CDR3 bases: TGCAGCGTTGGGCGTCTGGACACCGGGGAGCTGCTTTTT.

This clonotype was found many times. The V gene is TRBV7-8, the J gene TRBJ2-7, with D tentatively TRBD2 (7 bases). Germline V lookup: CDR1 SGHVS, CDR2 FQNEAQ. This CDR3 region has 14 residues. Trimming stripped 4 bases from V and 0 bases from J, with 10 bases between. Here the CDR3 DNA reads TGTGCCAGCAGCTCGGGGGGCACCTCCTACGAGCAGTACTTC. Its translation: CASSSGGTSYEQYF.

This clonotype was observed at least ten times. The chain recombines TRBV27 with TRBJ2-2; unclear D gene. The CDR3 contains 13 residues. Trimming removed 0 bases at V and 6 bases at J, with 5 bases between. Germline V gene data show CDR1 as MNHEY and CDR2 as SMNVEV (reference sequence). The CDR3 sequence is CASSLSGAGELFF. The CDR3, as DNA: TGTGCCAGCAGTTTATCAGGTGCCGGGGAGCTGTTTTTT.

As for this clonotype: A much larger clone is a single base away; this may be a read error. CDR3 sequence reads: CASSDGQGYSYEQYF. The CDR3 nucleotides are TGTGCCAGTAGTGACGGACAGGGCTACTCCTACGAGCAGTACTTC. This rearrangement joins TRBV19 to TRBJ2-7, with 8 bases lining up with TRBD1. Germline loops: CDR1 LNHDA, CDR2 SQIVND (reference sequence). This CDR3 is built from 15 residues. The ends lost 5 bases at V and 0 bases at J; junction bases unmatched: 6.

This clonotype was detected ten times or more. V gene TRBV30 combines with J gene TRBJ2-7; 11 positions match TRBD2. Germline CDR1 is GTSNPN and CDR2 is SVGIG (reference sequence). The CDR3 covers 15 residues. J was trimmed by 7 bases and V by 5 bases; bases with no gene match: 13. This CDR3 reads CAWAPRLAGKDEQYF. The CDR3 coding sequence is TGTGCCTGGGCCCCTAGACTAGCGGGAAAGGATGAGCAGTACTTC. The full variable domain, in which reference TRBV30 and TRBJ2-7 provide the parts outside the CDR3, is SQTIHQWPATLVQPVGSPLSLECTVEGTSNPNLYWYRQAAGRGLQLLFYSVGIGQISSEVPQNLSASRPQDRQFILSSKKLLLSDSGFYLCAWAPRLAGKDEQYFGPGTRLTVT.